This T cell receptor beta chain comes out of a study of shared clonotypes between healthy human individuals. CD45RO negativity and positive selection for CCR7 defined naive CD8 cells, a population that excluded terminally differentiated effector memory CD45RA+ cells. Some clones are missing from TCRdb's copy, which holds only in-frame ones; the method was immunoSEQ multiplex PCR. The sample has 1.5 million to 2.5 million clones, just under 95% seen once. Turning to this clone: Other DNA sequences from this sample encode an identical CDR3 as well.

The sequence was collected from a man younger than 35 in good health. The sample comprised naive CD8+ T cells sorted from blood.

CDR3 in DNA: TGTGCCAGCAGCCCCCCGGGACAACAAGAGACCCAGTACTTC. It codes for CASSPPGQQETQYF. The rearrangement links TRBV7-9 to TRBJ2-5, with a weak D call TRBD1 (6 bases). The CDR3 runs to 14 residues. Between the trimmed V and J ends, which lost 5 bases and 2 bases, there was a span of 12 bases. The germline CDR1 and CDR2 sequences are SEHNR and FQNEAQ (reference sequence).